This T cell receptor beta chain was profiled in a study of blood T cells in healthy people across ages (dated by TCRdb to the mid-2010s). The study in broad terms: In model experiments, roughly one uniquely barcoded TCR beta cDNA molecule per two T cells was captured by template switching. The study measured age-related changes in TCR beta repertoire diversity using deep sequencing normalized with unique cDNA molecular identifiers. The donors were split into four age groups: young (average 16 years), middle-aged (about 40), aged (over 55) and long-lived (about 82). Donors of different ages were randomly distributed across sequencing lanes to avoid experimental bias. Using the same blood draw, the study looked at two additional independent replicas of 1 million unique cDNA reads for two donors, one aged 18 to 30 and the other aged 80 or older.

Libraries were constructed by 5' RACE. The sequencer was an Illumina HiSeq 2500. A second about 6 to 11 cycle PCR used a sample-barcoded 5' primer and a J-beta primer mix. A unique molecular identifier was introduced onto each TCR beta cDNA molecule by a template-switch 5' adaptor carrying 12 random nucleotides. Each sample yielded at least 2.5 million CDR3-containing paired-end reads. The Mint cDNA synthesis kit, primed by a TRBC-specific oligonucleotide, was used to synthesize first-strand cDNA from all RNA. All cDNA was treated with uracil-DNA glycosylase and then went through a first 18-cycle PCR with the universal primers M1SS and BC2_uni_R. As for how the authors treated the data: Each sample was normalized by randomly selecting 1 million high-quality reads, each carrying a distinct molecular identifier. Reads with shared molecular identifiers were discarded instead of being binned into consensus sequences. CDR3 identification, clonotype clustering and error correction used MiTCR with a Q25 quality threshold and the strictest error-elimination algorithm. Lower-bound total TCR beta diversity was estimated with a nonparametric unseen species model using Euler transformation. TCRdb trimmed public reads at Q25 via fastp, called clones via MiXCR and kept in-frame beta chains. Every CDR3 protein is listed once, alongside the most common genes and DNA of its rows. The V and J calls reflect TCRdb's pipeline rather than the authors' work. This sample has 1.5 million to 2 million distinct CDR3 sequences in its table, and around 50% of those were observed once. Together, the top ten hold approximately 2.1% of the sample.

What the work shows at the level of the full study, not this receptor alone: The long-lived group showed more naive CD4+ T cells, fewer expanded clones and increased TCR diversity than the aged group, suggesting age selection. Bulk unsorted PBMC profiling prevented conclusive comparison of naive and antigen-experienced compartments. The percentage of naive T cells measured by flow cytometry correlated strongly with observed TCR beta diversity. Estimates of total diversity based on one million sequenced T cells were considered lower bounds and underestimates. Because donor CMV infection status was unknown, age-related changes in expanded clonotypes were potentially confounded. Observed TCR beta diversity per million T cells fell roughly linearly with age, and a significant reduction was already apparent by age approximately 40.

The donors were some 36 Caucasian individuals from Russia, aged roughly 6 to 100 years, who were systemically healthy. Each donor gave roughly 11 milliliters of peripheral blood, drawn into EDTA-treated Vacutainer tubes. PBMCs were isolated by Ficoll-Paque density-gradient centrifugation, with at least 6.5 million obtained per sample. Trizol reagent was used to extract total RNA from the PBMCs, yielding at least 6 micrograms per sample. The percentages of naive CD45RAhigh/CD27high T cells were determined by flow cytometry on a PBMC aliquot from every donor. This clonotype was seen once. The target of this receptor is not known. The input lacks base qualities; no much larger clone sits a single base away. The germline V gene (reference sequence) provides CDR1 DFQATT and CDR2 SNEGSKA. Trimming takes 6 bases from V and 4 bases from J, and the germline ends sit 15 bases apart. The CDR3 numbers 13 residues from cysteine through phenylalanine. Of the read, only the CDR3 DNA is kept; its 39 bases are in frame from base 1.

The sequenced sample was blood. The sequence derives from a woman aged 40-49 years in good health. The V and J segments used are TRBV20-1 and TRBJ2-5; a tentative D call is TRBD2 (5 bases match). The CDR3 in this case is CSAMGSVAETQYF. The DNA sequence follows: TGCAGTGCGATGGGTAGCGTCGCAGAGACCCAGTACTTC.